This TCR beta chain was observed in a study of shared clonotypes between healthy human individuals. Findings of the study overall: Only blood was sampled; tissue repertoires likely differ.

Every subset had its genomic DNA shared out evenly among several immunoSEQ plates. Method: immunoSEQ multiplex PCR; TCRdb's copy keeps in-frame clones and lacks some. This table holds approximately 1.5 million clones, approximately 98.5% found once. Donors were healthy HIV-negative adults without recently reported acute infections or vaccinations. Germline CDR1 and CDR2: SGDLS and YYNGEE. Trimming left V 2 bases short and J 0 bases short, with 5 bases between. The CDR3 is made up of 13 amino acids. A word on this clone: Its antigen remains unidentified. Other DNA sequences in the sample encode the same CDR3.

This TCR came from a man between 25 and 39 years old in good health. What was sequenced was naive CD4+ T cells sorted from blood. The sample's subset: CD45RA+ positively selected. The V gene is TRBV9, the J gene TRBJ1-1; no clear D gene. As DNA, the CDR3 is TGTGCCAGCAGCGTTGAGATGAACACTGAAGCTTTCTTT. Protein sequence: CASSVEMNTEAFF.